The 10 T cell receptor beta chains listed next were all sequenced from one sample in a study of read filtering for tumor transcriptome and immune sequencing. Molecular barcoded adaptors covering alpha/delta and beta/gamma chains were used on roughly 400 ng RNA. TCRdb reprocessed the reads with MiXCR, giving one entry per CDR3 protein. The table lists around 130,000 distinct CDR3 sequences, about 13% of them singletons. Sequenced sample: a population of CD138-negative cells sorted from bone marrow. The receptors derive from a donor over 35 with multiple myeloma.

This clonotype occurred many times. This chain links TRBV2 with TRBJ2-7; 10 bases agree with TRBD2. Germline V CDR1 and CDR2: SNHLY, FYNNEI. The CDR3 is 13 amino acids. V was clipped by 9 bases and J by 6 bases; unmatched bases: 8. The CDR3 DNA is TGTGCCAGAGGGACTAGCGCAGACCTCGAGCAGTACTTC. Residues: CARGTSADLEQYF.

This clonotype was detected many times. This chain joins TRBV20-1 and TRBJ2-7, with TRBD2 identical over 10 bases. The CDR3 totals 15 residues. Unmatched junction bases numbered 7, after V lost 0 bases and J lost 5 bases. In germline, CDR1 is DFQATT, CDR2 SNEGSKA (reference sequence). For the CDR3, the DNA is TGCAGTGCTAGAGATGGTGCTAGCGGGAGTGACGAGCAGTACTTC. It translates to CSARDGASGSDEQYF.

As concerns this clonotype: This may be a read error, as it is one base from a much larger clone. The rearrangement links TRBV7-8 to TRBJ1-5, with 9 bases that match TRBD1. The germline V gene encodes CDR1 SGHVS and CDR2 FQNEAQ. Trimming at V came to 1 base and at J to 5 bases, leaving 3 bases not matched to a gene. There are 15 residues in the CDR3. The CDR3 here is CASSLGQGGDQPQHF. CDR3 nucleotides: TGTGCCAGCAGCTTAGGACAGGGGGGCGATCAGCCCCAGCATTTT.

This clonotype was detected a few times. The junction differs from germline at one of its ends, possibly a read error. The gene calls are TRBV9 and TRBJ2-2, with a possible D match to TRBD2 (6 bases). The germline gives CDR1 SGDLS, CDR2 YYNGEE. The CDR3 runs 15 residues. The CDR3 bases are TGTGCCAGCAGCCCCGGCGGGACGAAAACCGGGGAGCTGTTTTTT. Its protein is CASSPGGTKTGELFF. The whole variable domain, filled in from reference TRBV9 and TRBJ2-2, reads DSGVTQTPKHLITATGQRVTLRCSPRSGDLSVYWYQQSLDQGLQFLIQYYNGEERAKGNILERFSAQQFPDLHSELNLSSLELGDSALYFCASSPGGTKTGELFFGEGSRLTVL.

This chain uses TRBV6-6 with TRBJ2-5, with 11 bases aligning to TRBD2. This CDR3 contains 16 residues. Per germline, CDR1 MNHNY and CDR2 SVGAGI (reference sequence). Trimming at V came to 2 bases and at J to 1 base, leaving 3 bases not matched to a gene. As DNA, the CDR3 is TGTGCCAGCAGTTACACTAGCGGGAGTGGCCAAGAGACCCAGTACTTC. This encodes CASSYTSGSGQETQYF.

This clonotype was seen at least ten times. This sequence joins TRBV7-8 and TRBJ2-1; 8 nucleotides agree with TRBD2. With 5 bases clipped from V and 6 bases from J, the junction kept 12 bases outside the gene matches. This CDR3 is 16 amino acids long. Germline CDR1 SGHVS, CDR2 FQNEAQ. CDR3 coding DNA: TGTGCCAGCAGCCTCTTTCGGGAGGGAAGTAGCAATGAGCAGTTCTTC. Translating it yields CASSLFREGSSNEQFF.

This clonotype was found many times. The chain is built from TRBV20-1 and TRBJ2-5; the D is unclear. The CDR3 loop spans 14 amino acids. The V end lost 2 bases, the J end lost 1 base, and 11 bases lay between the germline ends. Germline values: CDR1 DFQATT, CDR2 SNEGSKA (reference sequence). The CDR3 DNA reads as TGCAGTGCTAGAAGTATCGGGTTCCAAGAGACCCAGTACTTC. Translating gives CSARSIGFQETQYF.

This rearrangement joins TRBV11-2 to TRBJ2-1; the D gene could be TRBD1 or TRBD2 (5 bases each). Looked up from germline, CDR1 is SGHAT and CDR2 is FQNNGV. V shed 6 bases and J shed 4 bases, with 22 bases lying between them. CDR3 length: 17 amino acids. The DNA of the CDR3 is TGTGCCAGCAGTCAATGGGGGAGTCGAAGTACATACAATGAGCAGTTCTTC. Residues: CASSQWGSRSTYNEQFF.

This clonotype has at least ten counts. The V and J genes are TRBV19 and TRBJ2-6, with D unresolved. CDR1 and CDR2 from the germline V gene are LNHDA and SQIVND (reference sequence). CDR3 length equals 17 residues. V lost 1 base and J 0 bases, leaving 10 bases between the germline ends. The CDR3 here is CASSIGNPLSGANVLTF. CDR3 bases: TGTGCCAGTAGTATAGGGAATCCCCTCTCTGGGGCCAACGTCCTGACTTTC.

This clonotype has ten or more counts. CDR3 protein: CSVEGTGVGAYEQYF. The DNA of the CDR3 is TGCAGCGTTGAGGGGACAGGGGTTGGGGCCTACGAGCAGTACTTC. The rearrangement joins TRBV29-1 to TRBJ2-7; TRBD1 matches at 10 bases. The CDR3 is 15 residues long. CDR1 and CDR2 from the germline V gene are SQVTM and ANQGSEA. The V gene end was trimmed by 3 bases and the J gene end by 2 bases; junction bases not matched to a gene: 7.